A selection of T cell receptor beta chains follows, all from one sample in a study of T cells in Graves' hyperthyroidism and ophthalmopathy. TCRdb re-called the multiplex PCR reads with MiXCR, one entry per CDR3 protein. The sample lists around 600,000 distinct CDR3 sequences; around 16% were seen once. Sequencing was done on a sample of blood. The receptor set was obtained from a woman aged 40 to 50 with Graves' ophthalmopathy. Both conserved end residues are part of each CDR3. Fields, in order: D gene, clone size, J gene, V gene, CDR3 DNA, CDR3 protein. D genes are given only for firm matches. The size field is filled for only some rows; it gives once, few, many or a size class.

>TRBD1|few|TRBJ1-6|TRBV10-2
TGCGCCAGCAGGACAGGGGGCAGGGATTCACCCCTCCACTTT
CASRTGGRDSPLHF
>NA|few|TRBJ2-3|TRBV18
TGTGCCAGCTCAGACAGGGAGGAGAGTACGCAGTATTTT
CASSDREESTQYF
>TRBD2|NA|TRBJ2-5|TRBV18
TGTGCCAGCTCCCCGGGACTAGCGGGGTCCCAAGAGACCCAGTACTTC
CASSPGLAGSQETQYF
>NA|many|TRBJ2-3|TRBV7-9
TGTGCCAGCAGCTCTCAGGCAACCACAGATACGCAGTATTTT
CASSSQATTDTQYF
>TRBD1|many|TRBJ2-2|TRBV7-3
TGTGCCAGCAGCTCGGGACAGGGAGGTGGCACCGGGGAGCTGTTTTTT
CASSSGQGGGTGELFF
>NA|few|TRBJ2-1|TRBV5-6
TGTGCCAGCAGCTGGATCTACAATGAGCAGTTCTTC
CASSWIYNEQFF
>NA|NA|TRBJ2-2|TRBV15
TGTGCCACCAGCAGTGCCGGGGAAAGAGTCACCGGGGAGCTGTTTTTT
CATSSAGERVTGELFF
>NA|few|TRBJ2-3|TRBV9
TGTGCCAGCAGCGTTACGGCTACCACAGATACGCAGTATTTT
CASSVTATTDTQYF
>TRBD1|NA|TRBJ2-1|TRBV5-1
TGCGCCAGCAGCTCGGGACAGGGGTCCCGGGAGCAGTTCTTC
CASSSGQGSREQFF
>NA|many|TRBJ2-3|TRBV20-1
TGCAGTGCTAGTATACGGGTTACCACAGATACGCAGTATTTT
CSASIRVTTDTQYF
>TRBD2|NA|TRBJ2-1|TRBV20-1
TGCAGTGCTATCCGACCCTTTAGCGGGGGGGGGAACAATGAGCAGTTCTTC
CSAIRPFSGGGNNEQFF
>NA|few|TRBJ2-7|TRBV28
TGTGCCAGCAGTATCGCCAGGGACGAGCAGTACTTC
CASSIARDEQYF
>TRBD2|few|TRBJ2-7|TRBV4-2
TGTGCCAGCAGCCAGGATAGCGGGGGGGCCAGAGACGAGCAGTACTTC
CASSQDSGGARDEQYF
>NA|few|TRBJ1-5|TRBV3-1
TGTGCCAGCAGCCAGAGGGCGGGGGATGGGCAGCCCCAGCATTTT
CASSQRAGDGQPQHF
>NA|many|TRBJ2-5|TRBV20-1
TGCAGTGCTAGAGTCCCGCCTTTAAGGGGAGAGACCCAGTACTTC
CSARVPPLRGETQYF